These 12 T cell receptor beta chains came from one sample sequenced in a study of cytomegalovirus exposure and HLA in healthy donors. The primer mix had 60 Vbeta and 13 Jbeta primers. Measured with immunoSEQ multiplex PCR; TCRdb has only the in-frame clones, and not every one. The data contain 150,000 to 200,000 clones, 65% to 90% of them singletons. What was sequenced was PBMCs. The receptors shown here come from a woman in her late teens or twenties in good health and CMV-seronegative.

The rearrangement joins TRBV18 to TRBJ1-6, with a weak D call TRBD1 (5 bases). Trimming shortened V by 8 bases and J by 6 bases, and 17 bases separated the two germline ends. CDR3 length: 15 residues. The germline gives CDR1 KGHSH, CDR2 LQKENI. The CDR3 region has the DNA TGTGCCAGCACATGGGGACTCACCGCTAATTCACCCCTCCACTTT. This translates into CASTWGLTANSPLHF.

The gene calls are TRBV25-1 and TRBJ2-2, with D tentatively TRBD1 (6 bases). Germline-derived CDR1 and CDR2 are MGHDK and SYGVNS. This CDR3 is 16 amino acids long. The ends were cut back, 10 bases at V and 6 bases at J, with 24 bases in the middle. As DNA, the CDR3 is TGTGCCACCAGGGAAGGCGCCAGGGGAGAGGCCGGGGAGCTGTTTTTT. Translated, it gives CATREGARGEAGELFF.

The V call is TRBV27, the J call TRBJ2-1, with a possible D match to TRBD2 (6 bases). Germline CDR1 and CDR2: MNHEY and SMNVEV (reference sequence). V shed 7 bases and J shed 3 bases, with 16 bases lying between them. This CDR3 contains 15 residues. The CDR3 loop reads CASKLLDGGYNEQFF. In DNA form, the CDR3 reads TGTGCCAGCAAACTTTTGGACGGGGGCTACAATGAGCAGTTCTTC.

The rearrangement joins TRBV9 to TRBJ1-4, with 12 nucleotides matching TRBD1. V shed 4 bases, J shed 8 bases, and the junction held 6 bases outside the gene matches. The CDR3 runs 15 residues. Germline CDR1 reads SGDLS; CDR2 reads YYNGEE. CDR3 residues: CASSPPGQGAEKLFF. The CDR3 DNA sequence: TGTGCCAGCAGCCCCCCGGGACAGGGGGCCGAAAAACTGTTTTTT.

V usage is TRBV27 and J usage is TRBJ1-1; D might be TRBD1 (5 bases). This CDR3 region has 12 residues. The germline gives CDR1 MNHEY, CDR2 SMNVEV (reference sequence). Trimming removed 7 bases at V and 7 bases at J, with 13 bases between. The chain's CDR3 is CASIPGVGEAFF. The CDR3, as DNA: TGTGCCAGCATCCCGGGGGTGGGTGAAGCTTTCTTT.

The V gene is TRBV28, the J gene TRBJ1-5; no definite D call. The CDR3 loop spans 13 amino acids. Germline lookup yields CDR1 MDHEN and CDR2 SYDVKM. The CDR3 bases are TGTGCTATAAGAGGTGGGAGCAATCAGCCCCAGCATTTT. Its protein product is CAIRGGSNQPQHF.

This chain connects TRBV7-3 to TRBJ2-7; D is perhaps TRBD2 (5 bases). Germline assignment: CDR1 SGHTA and CDR2 FQGTGA. V lost 5 bases to trimming and J lost 3 bases, with 11 bases between them. The CDR3 length is 13 residues. CDR3 bases: TGTGCCAGCAGCCGGGCCGAGGGCTACGAGCAGTACTTC. Encoded protein: CASSRAEGYEQYF.

Worth noting for this clone: Other DNA sequences from this sample encode an identical CDR3 as well. The rearrangement links TRBV28 to TRBJ1-1; D not resolved. Germline assignment: CDR1 MDHEN and CDR2 SYDVKM. This CDR3 spans 11 amino acids. The germline V and J ends were trimmed by 8 bases and 0 bases, with 4 bases remaining between them. The DNA of the CDR3 is TGTGCCAGCCGAGTGAACACTGAAGCTTTCTTT. It encodes CASRVNTEAFF.

The rearrangement links TRBV7-2 to TRBJ2-1; 7 bases fit TRBD2. Germline CDR1 reads SGHTA; CDR2 reads FQGNSA. The CDR3 covers 13 residues. With 5 bases clipped from V and 8 bases from J, the junction kept 6 bases outside the gene matches. The CDR3 protein is CASSPRESDEQFF. The CDR3 bases are TGTGCCAGCAGCCCGCGGGAGAGCGATGAGCAGTTCTTC. Complete variable domain (other parts from reference TRBV7-2 and TRBJ2-1): GAGVSQSPSNKVTEKGKDVELRCDPISGHTALYWYRQSLGQGLEFLIYFQGNSAPDKSGLPSDRFSAERTGGSVSTLTIQRTQQEDSAVYLCASSPRESDEQFFGPGTRLTVL.

The rearrangement joins TRBV6-5 to TRBJ2-2; 11 bases are shared with TRBD2. The CDR3 runs 15 residues. Germline CDR1 MNHEY, CDR2 SVGAGI. J gave up 6 bases and V 5 bases, and 5 bases lay outside the gene matches. CDR3 DNA: TGTGCCAGCAGTCATAGCGGGGGGGCCGCCGGGGAGCTGTTTTTT. Translated, it gives CASSHSGGAAGELFF.

The CDR3 DNA sequence: TGTGCCAGCAGCGTCTTTGGGGGGGGCACAGATACGCAGTATTTT. Amino acid sequence: CASSVFGGGTDTQYF. The chain carries TRBV9 and TRBJ2-3, with TRBD2 identical over 7 bases. Trimming took 2 bases from V and 1 from J; bases not matched to a gene: 4. The CDR3 is 15 amino acids. Germline CDR1 is SGDLS and CDR2 is YYNGEE.

This chain connects TRBV7-9 to TRBJ1-1; no clear D gene. Per the germline V gene, CDR1 is SEHNR and CDR2 is FQNEAQ (reference sequence). V lost 4 bases, J lost 3 bases, and 12 bases lay in between. The CDR3 has 14 residues. In DNA, the CDR3 is TGTGCCAGCAGCTCAGGACTGGGATACACTGAAGCTTTCTTT. It translates to CASSSGLGYTEAFF.